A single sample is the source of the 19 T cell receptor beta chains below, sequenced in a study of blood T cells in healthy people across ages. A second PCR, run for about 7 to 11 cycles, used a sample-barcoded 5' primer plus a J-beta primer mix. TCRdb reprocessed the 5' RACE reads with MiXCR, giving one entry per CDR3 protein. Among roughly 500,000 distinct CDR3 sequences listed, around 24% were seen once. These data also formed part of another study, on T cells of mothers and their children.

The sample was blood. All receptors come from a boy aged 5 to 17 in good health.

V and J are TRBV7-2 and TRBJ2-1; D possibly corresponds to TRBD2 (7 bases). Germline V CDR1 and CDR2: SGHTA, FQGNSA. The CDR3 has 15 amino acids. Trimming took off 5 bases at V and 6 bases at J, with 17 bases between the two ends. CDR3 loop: CASSPHGGGRNEQFF. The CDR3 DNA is TGTGCCAGCAGCCCCCACGGCGGGGGCCGCAATGAGCAGTTCTTC.

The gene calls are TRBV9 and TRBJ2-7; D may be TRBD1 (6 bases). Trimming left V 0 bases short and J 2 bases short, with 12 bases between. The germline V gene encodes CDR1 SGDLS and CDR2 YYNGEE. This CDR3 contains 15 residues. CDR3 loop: CASSVGSRGTYEQYF. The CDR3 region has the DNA TGTGCCAGCAGCGTAGGGTCCAGGGGAACCTACGAGCAGTACTTC.

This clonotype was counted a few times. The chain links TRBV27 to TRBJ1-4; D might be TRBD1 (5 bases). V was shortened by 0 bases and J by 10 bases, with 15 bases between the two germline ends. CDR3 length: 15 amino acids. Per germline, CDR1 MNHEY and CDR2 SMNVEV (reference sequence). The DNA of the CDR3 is TGTGCCAGCAGTTTATCGAGGGCAGGGAGGGGAAAACTGTTTTTT. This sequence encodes CASSLSRAGRGKLFF. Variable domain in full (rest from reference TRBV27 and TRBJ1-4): EAQVTQNPRYLITVTGKKLTVTCSQNMNHEYMSWYRQDPGLGLRQIYYSMNVEVTDKGDVPEGYKVSRKEKRNFPLILESPSPNQTSLYFCASSLSRAGRGKLFFGSGTQLSVL.

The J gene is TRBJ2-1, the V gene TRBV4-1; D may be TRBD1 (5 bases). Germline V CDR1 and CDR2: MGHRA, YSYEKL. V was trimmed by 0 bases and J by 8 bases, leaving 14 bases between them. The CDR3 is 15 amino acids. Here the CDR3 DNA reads TGCGCCAGCAGCCAAGATCCCACAGGCCCGTATGAGCAGTTCTTC. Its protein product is CASSQDPTGPYEQFF.

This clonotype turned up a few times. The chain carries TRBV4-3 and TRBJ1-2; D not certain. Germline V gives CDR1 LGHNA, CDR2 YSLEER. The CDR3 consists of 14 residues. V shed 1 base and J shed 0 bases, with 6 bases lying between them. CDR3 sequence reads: CASSQGGANYGYTF. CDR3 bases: TGCGCCAGCAGCCAAGGGGGAGCTAACTATGGCTACACCTTC.

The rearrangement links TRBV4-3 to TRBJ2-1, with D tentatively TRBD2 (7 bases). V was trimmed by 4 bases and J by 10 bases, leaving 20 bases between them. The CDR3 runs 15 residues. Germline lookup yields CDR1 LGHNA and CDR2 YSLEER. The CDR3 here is CASSPSGGGADEQFF. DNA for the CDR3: TGCGCCAGCAGCCCCTCCGGCGGGGGCGCCGACGAGCAGTTCTTC.

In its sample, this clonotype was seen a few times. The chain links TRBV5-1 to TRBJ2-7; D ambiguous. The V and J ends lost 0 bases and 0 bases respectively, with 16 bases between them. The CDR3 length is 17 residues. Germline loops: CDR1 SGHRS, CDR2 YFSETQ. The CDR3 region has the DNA TGCGCCAGCAGCTTGGGGGCCGCCACCGACAACTCCTACGAGCAGTACTTC. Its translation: CASSLGAATDNSYEQYF. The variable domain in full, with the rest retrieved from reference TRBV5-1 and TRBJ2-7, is KAGVTQTPRYLIKTRGQQVTLSCSPISGHRSVSWYQQTPGQGLQFLFEYFSETQRNKGNFPGRFSGRQFSNSRSEMNVSTLELGDSALYLCASSLGAATDNSYEQYFGPGTRLTVT.

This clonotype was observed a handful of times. DNA of the CDR3: TGTGCCAGCAGTGATGATGGTACAGACTTGAACGAGCAGTACTTC. This sequence encodes CASSDDGTDLNEQYF. The chain recombines TRBV2 with TRBJ2-7; no clear D gene. V lost 3 bases, J lost 5 bases, and 17 bases lay in between. The V gene's germline CDR1 is SNHLY and CDR2 FYNNEI. The CDR3 has 15 amino acids.

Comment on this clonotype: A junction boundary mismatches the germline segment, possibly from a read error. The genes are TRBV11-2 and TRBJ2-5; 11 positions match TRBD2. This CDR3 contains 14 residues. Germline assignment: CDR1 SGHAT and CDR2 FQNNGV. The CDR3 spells CASSLSGGASERFF. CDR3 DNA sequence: TGTGCCAGCAGCCTTAGCGGGGGGGCAAGTGAGCGGTTCTTC.

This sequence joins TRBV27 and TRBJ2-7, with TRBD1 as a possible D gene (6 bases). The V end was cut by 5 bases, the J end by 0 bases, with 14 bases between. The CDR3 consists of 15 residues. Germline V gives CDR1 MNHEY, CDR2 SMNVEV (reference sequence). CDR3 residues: CASSNPGESSYEQYF. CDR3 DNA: TGTGCCAGCAGTAACCCAGGGGAAAGCTCCTACGAGCAGTACTTC.

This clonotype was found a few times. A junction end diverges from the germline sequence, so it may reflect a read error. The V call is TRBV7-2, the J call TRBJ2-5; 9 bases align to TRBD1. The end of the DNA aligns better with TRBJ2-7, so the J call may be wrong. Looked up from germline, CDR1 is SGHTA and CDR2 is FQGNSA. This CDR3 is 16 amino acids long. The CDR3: CASSTTGGSSSYEQYF. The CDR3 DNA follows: TGCGCCAGCAGCACCACAGGGGGCTCCTCCTCCTACGAGCAGTACTTC.

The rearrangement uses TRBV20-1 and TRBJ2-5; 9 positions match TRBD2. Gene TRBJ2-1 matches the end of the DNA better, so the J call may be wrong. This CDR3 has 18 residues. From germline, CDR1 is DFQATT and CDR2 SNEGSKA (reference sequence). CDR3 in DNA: TGCAGTGCTAGATCTTACGGGGGTAGCGGGAGCCCTTCTAATGAGCAGTTCTTC. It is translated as CSARSYGGSGSPSNEQFF.

Written as DNA, the CDR3 is TGTGCCAGCAGCGTAGCTTCAGGCGGGACCACAGATACGCAGTATTTT. Translating gives CASSVASGGTTDTQYF. The chain combines TRBV9 with TRBJ2-3; D may be TRBD2 (6 bases). CDR1 is SGDLS and CDR2 is YYNGEE in the germline V gene. Trimming removed 0 bases from V and 2 bases from J, with 13 bases in between. This CDR3 has 16 amino acids.

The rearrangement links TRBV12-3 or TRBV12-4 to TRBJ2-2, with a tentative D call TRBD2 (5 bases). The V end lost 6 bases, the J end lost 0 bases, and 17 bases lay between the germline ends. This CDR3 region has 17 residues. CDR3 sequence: CASRFRGSPSNTGELFF. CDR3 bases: TGTGCCAGCAGATTCCGAGGGAGTCCTTCGAACACCGGGGAGCTGTTTTTT.

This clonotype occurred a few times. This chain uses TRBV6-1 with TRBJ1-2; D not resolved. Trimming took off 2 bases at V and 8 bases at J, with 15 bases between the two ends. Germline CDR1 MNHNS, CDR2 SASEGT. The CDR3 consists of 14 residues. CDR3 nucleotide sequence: TGTGCCAGCAGTGAAAGTCCGGGCACACGAGGCTACACCTTC. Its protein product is CASSESPGTRGYTF.

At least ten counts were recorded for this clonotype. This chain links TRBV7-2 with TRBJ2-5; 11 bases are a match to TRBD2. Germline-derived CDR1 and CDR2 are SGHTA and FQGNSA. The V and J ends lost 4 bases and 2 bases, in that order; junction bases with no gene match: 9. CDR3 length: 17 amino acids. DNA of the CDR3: TGTGCCAGCAGCTCCGGGTGGATAGCGGGGGGGCAAGAGACCCAGTACTTC. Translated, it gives CASSSGWIAGGQETQYF.

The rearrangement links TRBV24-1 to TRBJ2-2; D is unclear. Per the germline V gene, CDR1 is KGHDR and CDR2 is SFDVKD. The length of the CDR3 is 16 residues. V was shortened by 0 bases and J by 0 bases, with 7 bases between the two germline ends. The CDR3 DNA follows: TGTGCCACCAGTGATTTGTCGGTCCCGAACACCGGGGAGCTGTTTTTT. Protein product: CATSDLSVPNTGELFF.

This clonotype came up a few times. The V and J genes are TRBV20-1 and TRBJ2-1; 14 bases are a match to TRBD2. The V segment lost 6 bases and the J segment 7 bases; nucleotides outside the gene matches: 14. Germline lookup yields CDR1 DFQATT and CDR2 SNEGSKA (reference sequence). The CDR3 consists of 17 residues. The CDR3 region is CSAQPLGLAGERNEQFF. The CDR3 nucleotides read TGCAGTGCGCAACCCCTGGGACTAGCGGGAGAGAGGAATGAGCAGTTCTTC.

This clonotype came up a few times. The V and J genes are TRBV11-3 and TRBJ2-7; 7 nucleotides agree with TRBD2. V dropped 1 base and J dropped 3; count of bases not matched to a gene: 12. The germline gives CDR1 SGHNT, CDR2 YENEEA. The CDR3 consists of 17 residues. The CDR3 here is CASSLGVYAGENYEQYF. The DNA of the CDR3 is TGTGCCAGCAGCTTAGGAGTCTATGCGGGGGAAAACTACGAGCAGTACTTC.